Each of the 20 T cell receptor beta chains below was sequenced from the same sample in a study of T-cell reconstitution after alpha-beta-depleted transplantation in children. Using unique molecular identifiers, the investigators prepared the TCRbeta library. TCRdb used MiXCR to reprocess the PCR reads, holding one entry per CDR3 protein. The sample comprises 330,000 or so distinct CDR3 sequences, roughly a tenth of which are singletons, and less than 9% rests with the top ten. Sequencing used PBMCs, obtained before TCRalphabeta/CD19-depleted stem cell transplant. The origin of the receptors is a boy in the first two years of life with acute myeloid leukemia, due to receive a stem cell transplant.

This clonotype came up many times. An end of the junction differs from the germline gene, which may be a read error. This sequence joins TRBV5-6 and TRBJ1-1; D call uncertain. CDR3 size: 14 residues. CDR1 and CDR2 (germline): SGHDT, YYEEEE. The CDR3 loop reads CASRLGGGTTEAFF. The CDR3 DNA sequence: TGTGCCAGCAGATTGGGCGGAGGAACAACTGAAGCTTTCTTT.

This rearrangement joins TRBV11-1 to TRBJ2-5; TRBD1 aligns across 10 bases. Germline CDR1 is SGHAT and CDR2 is FQDESV (reference sequence). The CDR3 has 19 residues. J was trimmed by 3 bases and V by 1 base; bases with no gene match: 14. CDR3 amino acids: CASSLVPLRDRGRKETQYF. As DNA, the CDR3 is TGTGCCAGCAGCTTAGTGCCCCTCCGGGACAGGGGCCGGAAAGAGACCCAGTACTTC.

In this sample, this clonotype turned up many times. The chain links TRBV28 to TRBJ2-2; no clear D gene. V shed 8 bases and J shed 6 bases, with 19 bases lying between them. Germline V gene sequence: CDR1 MDHEN, CDR2 SYDVKM. The CDR3 length is 15 residues. CDR3 bases: TGTGCCAGCGACCAACGGAAAGGGTTACCCGGGGAGCTGTTTTTT. This gives the protein CASDQRKGLPGELFF.

This clonotype was recorded at least ten times. The chain combines TRBV7-2 with TRBJ2-7, with D perhaps TRBD1 or TRBD2 (5 bases each). Germline V gene data show CDR1 as SGHTA and CDR2 as FQGNSA. V was shortened by 5 bases and J by 1 base, with 15 bases between the two germline ends. The CDR3 is 15 residues long. The CDR3 sequence: CASSPGTGRSYEQYF. DNA for the CDR3: TGTGCCAGCAGCCCAGGGACGGGAAGATCCTACGAGCAGTACTTC.

This clonotype has at least ten counts. The gene calls are TRBV9 and TRBJ1-5, with D perhaps TRBD1 (5 bases). Trimming left V 0 bases short and J 5 bases short, with 6 bases between. Germline CDR1 is SGDLS and CDR2 is YYNGEE. This CDR3 spans 13 amino acids. This CDR3 reads CASSVVGDQPQHF. CDR3 sequence (DNA): TGTGCCAGCAGCGTAGTGGGGGATCAGCCCCAGCATTTT.

This clonotype was seen at least ten times. The rearrangement links TRBV20-1 to TRBJ1-2; D gene ambiguous. CDR1 and CDR2 (germline): DFQATT, SNEGSKA (reference sequence). V was cut by 1 base and J by 5 bases, with 11 bases left in between. This CDR3 region has 13 residues. The CDR3 spells CSARGASGYGYTF. For the CDR3, the DNA is TGCAGTGCTAGAGGGGCCAGCGGGTATGGCTACACCTTC.

In this sample, this clonotype turned up many times. In DNA, the CDR3 is TGTGCCAGCAGCTGGGCTAACTACGAGCAGTACTTC. Its translation is CASSWANYEQYF. This sequence joins TRBV2 and TRBJ2-7, with D hard to call. Trimming left V 6 bases short and J 3 bases short, with 9 bases between. CDR3 length: 12 amino acids. Germline CDR1 reads SNHLY; CDR2 reads FYNNEI.

The chain couples TRBV19 to TRBJ1-2; 9 nucleotides match TRBD1. V shed 2 bases, J shed 4 bases, and the junction held 8 bases outside the gene matches. The CDR3 totals 16 residues. Germline V CDR1 and CDR2: LNHDA, SQIVND (reference sequence). CDR3 coding DNA: TGTGCCAGTAGTATACTCTACAGGGGGCAGGCCTATGGCTACACCTTC. Translated: CASSILYRGQAYGYTF.

This clonotype was detected many times. The rearrangement uses TRBV5-6 and TRBJ2-3; TRBD2 agrees at 7 bases. Germline trimming cut 4 bases from V and 5 bases from J; bases unmatched to any gene: 7. CDR1 is SGHDT and CDR2 is YYEEEE in the germline V gene. CDR3 length: 14 amino acids. CDR3 sequence reads: CASSPGRRRDTQYF. For the CDR3, the DNA is TGTGCCAGCAGCCCCGGGAGGAGAAGAGATACGCAGTATTTT.

CDR3 loop: CATRGLAGGPVLGGANVLTF. The CDR3 DNA reads TGTGCCACCAGAGGGCTAGCGGGAGGGCCTGTCCTGGGTGGGGCCAACGTCCTGACTTTC. The chain joins TRBV6-5 to TRBJ2-6; TRBD2 matches at 12 bases. This CDR3 has 20 amino acids. Trimming removed 10 bases from V and 3 bases from J; junction bases left unmatched: 19. Looked up from germline, CDR1 is MNHEY and CDR2 is SVGAGI.

In its sample, this clonotype was seen many times. The V gene is TRBV2, the J gene TRBJ2-7, with 7 nucleotides matching TRBD2. CDR3 length: 14 amino acids. The V gene's germline CDR1 is SNHLY and CDR2 FYNNEI. Trimming at V came to 0 bases and at J to 5 bases, leaving 4 bases not matched to a gene. Here the CDR3 DNA reads TGTGCCAGCAGTGAAGCCTGGGGAGGGGACGAGCAGTACTTC. Translating gives CASSEAWGGDEQYF.

This clonotype was found many times. The chain uses TRBV9 and TRBJ2-1, with D possibly being TRBD2 (6 bases). This CDR3 region has 16 residues. CDR1 and CDR2 from the germline V gene are SGDLS and YYNGEE. V lost 4 bases and J lost 3, with 17 bases in between. The CDR3 sequence: CASSPPTSFFYNEQFF. The CDR3 bases are TGTGCCAGCAGCCCCCCCACTAGCTTCTTCTACAATGAGCAGTTCTTC.

For this clonotype: A single base separates this from a much larger clone, so it may be a read error. The J gene is TRBJ2-5, the V gene TRBV7-9, with D tentatively TRBD2 (5 bases). The CDR3 totals 13 residues. The V gene's germline CDR1 is SEHNR and CDR2 FQNEAQ (reference sequence). This CDR3 is CDSFHGLEETQYF. CDR3 DNA sequence: TGTGACAGCTTCCACGGACTGGAAGAGACCCAGTACTTC.

Ten or more counts support this clonotype. The CDR3 sequence: CSVGGQVKETQYF. The CDR3 DNA reads TGCAGCGTTGGGGGACAGGTGAAGGAGACCCAGTACTTC. V gene TRBV29-1 combines with J gene TRBJ2-5; the match to TRBD1 covers 8 bases. CDR1 is SQVTM, CDR2 ANQGSEA, per germline. The V segment lost 4 bases and the J segment 5 bases; nucleotides outside the gene matches: 6. The CDR3 sequence is 13 residues long. Drawing the rest from reference TRBV29-1 and TRBJ2-5, the complete variable domain is SAVISQKPSRDICQRGTSLTIQCQVDSQVTMMFWYRQQPGQSLTLIATANQGSEATYESGFVIDKFPISRPNLTFSTLTVSNMSPEDSSIYLCSVGGQVKETQYFGPGTRLLVL.

In this sample, this clonotype turned up a few times. The gene calls are TRBV7-6 and TRBJ2-7; D is uncertain. V was clipped by 5 bases and J by 0 bases, with 11 bases between them. The CDR3 has 14 amino acids. The germline gives CDR1 SGHVS, CDR2 FNYEAQ. For the CDR3, the DNA is TGTGCCAGCAGCCGTGGAACTATCTCCTACGAGCAGTACTTC. Protein: CASSRGTISYEQYF.

This clonotype was counted many times. CDR3 sequence reads: CSAQNSNQPQHF. The CDR3 DNA follows: TGCAGTGCTCAGAATAGCAATCAGCCCCAGCATTTT. The chain combines TRBV20-1 with TRBJ1-5, with unresolved D. CDR3 length: 12 amino acids. Per germline, CDR1 DFQATT and CDR2 SNEGSKA (reference sequence). The V gene lost 5 bases and the J gene lost 0 bases, with 5 bases spanning the gap.

This clonotype was seen only a few times. V is TRBV29-1 and J is TRBJ2-5, with TRBD1 matching 9 bases. J lost 3 bases, V lost 6 bases, and 5 bases had no gene match. This CDR3 is 13 amino acids long. The germline CDR1 and CDR2 sequences are SQVTM and ANQGSEA. CDR3 DNA: TGCAGCGTACCGGACAGGGGAAAAGAGACCCAGTACTTC. The encoded protein is CSVPDRGKETQYF.

This clonotype has a count of ten or more. The chain recombines TRBV20-1 with TRBJ2-3, with 7 positions matching TRBD2. The V gene end was trimmed by 2 bases and the J gene end by 5 bases; junction bases not matched to a gene: 10. The germline CDR1 and CDR2 sequences are DFQATT and SNEGSKA (reference sequence). This CDR3 contains 15 residues. For the CDR3, the DNA is TGCAGTGCTAGAAGGGTTCGCGGGGGAGGAGATACGCAGTATTTT. Translated: CSARRVRGGGDTQYF.

This clonotype occurred many times. The rearrangement uses TRBV28 and TRBJ1-5; no clear D gene. The V gene lost 8 bases and the J gene lost 7 bases, with 15 bases spanning the gap. The CDR3 is made up of 13 amino acids. Germline CDR1 reads MDHEN; CDR2 reads SYDVKM. CDR3 nucleotides: TGTGCCAGCCACCCGAGTACGGCACAGCCCCAGCATTTT. Protein sequence: CASHPSTAQPQHF.

Remarks on this clonotype: This could be a read error, since a much larger clone is one nucleotide away. V usage is TRBV28 and J usage is TRBJ2-4, with D maybe TRBD2 (5 bases). This CDR3 has 14 amino acids. Germline CDR1 and CDR2: MDHEN and SYDVKM. Trimming pared 5 bases from V and 3 bases from J, leaving 11 bases between. The CDR3 region has the DNA TGTGCCAGCAGTCAAAGCGGAAGCAAAAACATTCAGTACTTC. Encoded protein: CASSQSGSKNIQYF.